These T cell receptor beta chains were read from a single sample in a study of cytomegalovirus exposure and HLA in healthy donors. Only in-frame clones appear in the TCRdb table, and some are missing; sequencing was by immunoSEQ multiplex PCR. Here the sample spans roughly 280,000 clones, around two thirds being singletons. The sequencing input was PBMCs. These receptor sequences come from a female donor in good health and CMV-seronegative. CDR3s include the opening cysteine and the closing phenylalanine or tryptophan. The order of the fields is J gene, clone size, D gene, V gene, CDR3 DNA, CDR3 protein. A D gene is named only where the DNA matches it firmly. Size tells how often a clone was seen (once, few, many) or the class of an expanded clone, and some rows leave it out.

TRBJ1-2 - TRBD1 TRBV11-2 TGTGCCAGCAGCTCCAACAGGGGGGGTGGCTACACCTTC CASSSNRGGGYTF
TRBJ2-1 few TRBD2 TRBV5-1 TGCGCCAGCAGCTTGTTACTAGCGGGTAATGAGCAGTTCTTC CASSLLLAGNEQFF
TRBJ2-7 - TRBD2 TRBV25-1 TGTGCCAGCAGTGACCCACTAGCGGGAGCCTCCTACGAGCAGTACTTC CASSDPLAGASYEQYF
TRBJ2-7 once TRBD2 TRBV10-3 TGTGCCATCAGTGAGACTAGCGGGATGGGCGAGCAGTACTTC CAISETSGMGEQYF
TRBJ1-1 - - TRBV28 TGTGCCAGCAGTTTGATGGGGGCGAACACTGAAGCTTTCTTT CASSLMGANTEAFF
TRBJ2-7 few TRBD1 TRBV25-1 TGTGCCAGCAGTGGAAGAAAGGACAGGGGGCTGTACGAGCAGTACTTC CASSGRKDRGLYEQYF
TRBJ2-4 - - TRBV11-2 TGTGCCAGCAGCTTAACACGAATCAAAAACATTCAGTACTTC CASSLTRIKNIQYF
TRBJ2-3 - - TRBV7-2 TGTGCCAGCAGCCCCAGACAGACAGATACGCAGTATTTT CASSPRQTDTQYF
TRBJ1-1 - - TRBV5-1 TGCGCCAGCAGCTTCAGGGGTCTTGAAGCTTTCTTT CASSFRGLEAFF
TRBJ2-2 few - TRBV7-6 TGTGCCAGCAGCTTTCTAGCACCCACCAACACCGGGGAGCTGTTTTTT CASSFLAPTNTGELFF
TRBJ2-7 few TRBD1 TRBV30 TGTGCCTGGGGACAGGGGGCACGGGAGCAGTACTTC CAWGQGAREQYF
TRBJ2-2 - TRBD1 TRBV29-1 TGCAGCGCCGGGACAGGGTACGCAACCGGGGAGCTGTTTTTT CSAGTGYATGELFF
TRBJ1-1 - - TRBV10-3 TGTGCCATCAGTGAGGCCCGGGGGGAGACACACCTACGAAGCGGAGCTTTCTTT CAISEARGETHLRSGAFF
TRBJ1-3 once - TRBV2 TGTGCCAGCAGTGAACCGCCCAGACGGAGTTTCGGAAACACCATATATTTT CASSEPPRRSFGNTIYF
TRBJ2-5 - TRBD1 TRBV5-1 TGCGCCAGCAGCTGGGGACAGGGTAGGGTAGGTGAAGAGACCCAGCACTTC CASSWGQGRVGEETQHF
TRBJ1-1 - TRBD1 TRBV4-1 TGCGCCAGCAGCCGCCCAACACCTGAGGGGGCGATCACTGAAGCTTTCTTT CASSRPTPEGAITEAFF
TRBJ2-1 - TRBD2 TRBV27 TGTGCCAGCAGTTTATCGGGTAGCGGGGGGTACAATGAGCAGTTCTTC CASSLSGSGGYNEQFF
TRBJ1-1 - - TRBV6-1 TGTGCCAACTCGCCCTGGACAGACATGAACACTGAAGCTTTCTTT CANSPWTDMNTEAFF
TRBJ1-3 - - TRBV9 TGTGCCAGCAGCGCTTGGGCAGGCTCTGGAAACACCATATATTTT CASSAWAGSGNTIYF
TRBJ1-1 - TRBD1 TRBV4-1 TGCGCCAGCGGGACAGTGATGAACACTGAAGCTTTCTTT CASGTVMNTEAFF
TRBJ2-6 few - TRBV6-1 TGTGCCAGCATATCCTCTGGGGCCAACGTCCTGACTTTC CASISSGANVLTF
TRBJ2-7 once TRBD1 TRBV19 TGTGCCAGTAGCGCGGGACAGGGAACCTACGAGCAGTACTTC CASSAGQGTYEQYF
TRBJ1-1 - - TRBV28 TGTGCCAGCAGTTTCAGCGGGGGAGAAGCTTTCTTT CASSFSGGEAFF
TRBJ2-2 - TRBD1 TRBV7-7 TGTGCCAGCAGCTTAGGGGGACAGGGATACACCGGGGAGCTGTTTTTT CASSLGGQGYTGELFF